This TCR beta chain was identified during a study of T cell changes during pregnancy in multiple sclerosis. Profiled with immunoSEQ multiplex PCR; TCRdb holds only in-frame clones, not every one. The table includes approximately 50,000 clones, approximately 93% detected once. The germline gives CDR1 MDHEN, CDR2 SYDVKM. V was pared by 2 bases and J by 4 bases, with 14 bases between. The CDR3 is 16 amino acids. The chain carries TRBV28 and TRBJ2-2, with D perhaps TRBD2 (6 bases). Here the sequenced sample was CD4+ T cells from peripheral blood mononuclear cells, taken in the third trimester of pregnancy. The TCR comes from a female donor with multiple sclerosis, enrolled in a pregnancy study. CDR3 amino acids: CASSLGIWGGTGELFF. The CDR3 nucleotides read TGTGCCAGCAGTTTAGGGATCTGGGGAGGCACCGGGGAGCTGTTTTTT.